This T cell receptor (beta chain) was found in a study of blood T cell repertoires in COVID-19 (dated by TCRdb to the early 2020s). A note on the overall study: The collaborator samples originated in the United States, Italy and Spain and spanned the acute and convalescent phases of COVID-19. HLA class I and class II types, where available, came from metadata supplied by the sample provider rather than from assay-based typing. Samples were obtained from the ongoing ImmuneRACE study (first 160 participants) and from about 1,300 subjects provided by 6 global collaborators. The material from the prospective study consisted of cDNA or gDNA derived from T cells, B-cell-depleted T cells, or PBMCs. The dataset comprised deeply sampled blood TCRbeta repertoires from subjects exposed to, actively infected with, or recovered from COVID-19. A de-identified subject ID, COVID-19 status, age in years and sex were almost always included in the sample metadata. The repertoires were made available in a free public database intended to serve as a resource for research on the immune response to SARS-CoV-2. The research as a whole found: Clinical and demographic metadata were provided uncurated, with the amount varying by source and participant.

TCRbeta CDR3 regions were amplified from genomic DNA by means of the immunoSEQ Assay, a bias-controlled multiplex PCR. The authors' pipeline ran thus. Nucleated cell counts per sample were estimated from amplification of reference gene primers within the assay. To quantify the absolute abundance of each unique TCRbeta CDR3 rearrangement, sequence reads were collapsed and filtered. For each sample, productive Simpson clonality was calculated as the square root of Simpson's diversity index over productive rearrangements. TCRdb took this table from immuneACCESS and kept in-frame rearrangements with V and J called. Such tables lack part of the clones; where checked against another copy, unresolved V genes explain under half of the gap, and the rest is unexplained. V and J calls and clone size follow that table, whereas D and trimming were derived from the DNA. Across this sample there are approximately 110,000 clones, with 81% seen only once. Clones ranked in the top ten supply roughly 10% of the sample.

The collaborating institutions used their own protocols to collect whole blood in K2EDTA tubes. For TCRbeta analysis, collaborator samples were shipped as frozen whole blood, as isolated PBMCs, or as DNA extracted from either sample type. Note on this clone: Which antigen it targets is not known. No quality values exist for individual bases; no much larger clone is one base distant.

Deletion took 3 bases off V and 4 bases off J, with a span of 5 bases between the germline ends. Inclusive of the bounding cysteine and phenylalanine, the CDR3 is 12 residues long. Of all the DNA, just the CDR3 is kept, 36 bases in frame from base 1. The CDR1 and CDR2 encoded by the germline V gene (reference sequence) are SGHKS and YYEKEE. This chain is built from TRBV5-5 and TRBJ1-5; the D segment cannot be called with confidence. The source material was peripheral blood. This TCR came from a woman aged 70-85 years with acute or convalescent COVID-19. The CDR3 in this case is CASSSLNQPQHF. The nucleotides read TGTGCCAGCAGCTCTTTAAATCAGCCCCAGCATTTT.